A selection of T cell receptor beta chains follows, all from one sample in a study of read filtering for tumor transcriptome and immune sequencing. TCRdb used MiXCR to reprocess the reads, holding one entry per CDR3 protein. The data show 13,000 to 15,000 distinct CDR3 sequences, over 20% seen once. Sequenced sample: a population of CD138-negative cells sorted from bone marrow. These receptors all stem from a donor at least 40 years old with multiple myeloma. The CDR3 runs from the conserved cysteine through the conserved F or W. D genes are given only for firm matches. A row's size may be missing; if present it is once, few, many or a size class.

d_gene | abundance | len | j_gene | v_gene | CDR3nt | CDR3aa
- | few | 16 | TRBJ1-3 | TRBV4-2 | TGTGCCAGCAGCCAAGATCCGGGGAATGCCGGAAACACCATATATTTT | CASSQDPGNAGNTIYF
TRBD1 | few | 16 | TRBJ1-1 | TRBV20-1 | TGCAGTGCTAGAGAGGTCGGACAGGGGGGGAACACTGAAGCTTTCTTT | CSAREVGQGGNTEAFF
TRBD1 | few | 14 | TRBJ2-7 | TRBV4-2 | TGTGCCAGCAGCCAAGGACAGGGGGCGCGTGAGCAGTACTTC | CASSQGQGAREQYF
TRBD2 | many | 16 | TRBJ2-1 | TRBV11-2 | TGTGCCAGCAGCCACGGGTCCAGCGGGGGGGGTAATGAGCAGTTCTTC | CASSHGSSGGGNEQFF
TRBD2 | few | 14 | TRBJ2-7 | TRBV12-3/TRBV12-4 | TGTGCCAGCGAAACGAGCGGGGGGGCCTACGAGCAGTACTTC | CASETSGGAYEQYF
- | few | 13 | TRBJ2-5 | TRBV29-1 | TGCAGCGTTGGCGGCACCTTCGGGGAGACCCAGTACTTC | CSVGGTFGETQYF
- | - | 14 | TRBJ2-7 | TRBV13 | TGTGCCAGCAGCCTTGGGACCGAGACCTACGAGCAGTACTTC | CASSLGTETYEQYF
TRBD2 | - | 15 | TRBJ2-5 | TRBV4-3 | TGCGCCAGCAGCCTGCTAGCGGGAGCTTGGGAGACCCAGTACTTC | CASSLLAGAWETQYF
- | many | 14 | TRBJ2-7 | TRBV3-1 | TGTGCCAGCAGCCAAGATGCCACCACCTACGAGCAGTACTTC | CASSQDATTYEQYF
- | many | 13 | TRBJ2-5 | TRBV20-1 | TGCAGTGCTAGAGCCAGGGTTGGGGAGACCCAGTACTTC | CSARARVGETQYF
- | - | 15 | TRBJ1-5 | TRBV19 | TGTGCCAGTAGTATAAATTGGCAGGGCAACCAGCCCCAGCATTTT | CASSINWQGNQPQHF
- | - | 13 | TRBJ2-7 | TRBV4-1 | TGCGCCAGCCAAGATCTTGGTGCCTACGAGCAGTACTTC | CASQDLGAYEQYF
TRBD2 | few | 14 | TRBJ2-3 | TRBV27 | TGTGCCAACAGTCCCGGACTAGTGACAGATACGCAGTATTTT | CANSPGLVTDTQYF
- | - | 12 | TRBJ1-2 | TRBV29-1 | TGCAGCGTTGATAAGAGTGTGGATGGCTACACCTTC | CSVDKSVDGYTF
- | many | 15 | TRBJ1-2 | TRBV12-3/TRBV12-4 | TGTGCCAGCAGTTTACTATCGTCAGGGGACGATGGCTACACCTTC | CASSLLSSGDDGYTF
TRBD1 | - | 15 | TRBJ2-2 | TRBV4-2 | TGTGCCAGCAGCAGAAACCAGGGGGCTGGCGGGGAGCTGTTTTTT | CASSRNQGAGGELFF
- | - | 14 | TRBJ2-1 | TRBV10-3 | TGTGCCATCAGTGACCGGACCGCGGACAATGATCAGTTCTTC | CAISDRTADNDQFF
- | - | 13 | TRBJ2-1 | TRBV12-3/TRBV12-4 | TGTGCCAGCAGTCGGACAGTAGGGGATGAGCAGTTCTTC | CASSRTVGDEQFF
- | many | 16 | TRBJ2-1 | TRBV7-2 | TGTGCCAGCAGCTTTTGGGGGCCCTCGTCCTACAATGAGCAGTTCTTC | CASSFWGPSSYNEQFF
- | many | 13 | TRBJ2-5 | TRBV12-5 | TGTGCTAGTGGTTTGCGTACCCGAGAGGCCCAGTACTTC | CASGLRTREAQYF
TRBD1 | many | 15 | TRBJ1-1 | TRBV5-1 | TGCGCCAGCAGCCCAGGGACAGGGGGCCTCACTGAAGCTTTCTTT | CASSPGTGGLTEAFF
- | - | 13 | TRBJ2-7 | TRBV27 | TGTGCCAGCAGTTGGACAGGGAGGGACGGGCAGTACTTC | CASSWTGRDGQYF
TRBD1 | - | 16 | TRBJ1-1 | TRBV7-8 | TGTGCCAGCAGCTTAACCCGACAGGGGATGAACACTGAAGCTTTCTTT | CASSLTRQGMNTEAFF
- | few | 13 | TRBJ2-3 | TRBV11-2 | TGTGCCAGCAGCTTAACCCTAACAGATACGCAGTATTTT | CASSLTLTDTQYF
TRBD2 | - | 15 | TRBJ2-2 | TRBV5-5 | TGTGCCAGCAGCTTTGGGACTAGCATACCCGGGGAGCTGTTTTTT | CASSFGTSIPGELFF
TRBD2 | few | 15 | TRBJ2-3 | TRBV7-2 | TGTGCCAGCAGCTCCCCCGCGGGAGGGACAGATACGCAGTATTTT | CASSSPAGGTDTQYF
- | - | 14 | TRBJ2-3 | TRBV7-2 | TGTGCCAGCACCTTCACCACTGGGACAGATACGCAGTATTTT | CASTFTTGTDTQYF
TRBD2 | - | 13 | TRBJ2-7 | TRBV19 | TGTGCCACTCGCTCCGGGGGGGCCTCCGAGCAGTACTTC | CATRSGGASEQYF
- | - | 16 | TRBJ1-2 | TRBV15 | TGTGCCACCAGCTATCTTACCCCCCTTCGTGGCTATGGCTACACCTTC | CATSYLTPLRGYGYTF
- | many | 15 | TRBJ2-3 | TRBV7-6 | TGTGCCAGCAGCTTAGCGGGGGGCCAGGCAGATACGCAGTATTTT | CASSLAGGQADTQYF
TRBD2 | few | 14 | TRBJ2-7 | TRBV2 | TGTGCCAGCAGGGAGGGGACTAGCGTGAGGGAGCAGTACTTC | CASREGTSVREQYF
TRBD2 | many | 15 | TRBJ2-1 | TRBV13 | TGTGCCAGCAGCTTAGTTGCGGGAGGGCCGGGTGAGCAGTTCTTC | CASSLVAGGPGEQFF
TRBD2 | - | 18 | TRBJ2-1 | TRBV5-6 | TGTGCCAGCAGCCTTGGGACTAGCGGGTCTCGCTCCTACAATGAGCAGTTCTTC | CASSLGTSGSRSYNEQFF
TRBD1 | - | 15 | TRBJ1-2 | TRBV5-1 | TGCGCCAGCAGCTTTCCGGAGACAGGGGGCGAAGGCTACACCTTC | CASSFPETGGEGYTF
- | many | 14 | TRBJ1-1 | TRBV2 | TGTGCCAGCAGGTACAGGGACGGAGTCACTGAAGCTTTCTTT | CASRYRDGVTEAFF
TRBD1 | few | 12 | TRBJ2-1 | TRBV7-9 | TGTGCCAGCAGGTCGCAGGGGGATGAGCAGTTCTTC | CASRSQGDEQFF
- | - | 13 | TRBJ2-7 | TRBV28 | TGTGCCAGCCAAGCGGAGTTGACCTACGAGCAGTACTTC | CASQAELTYEQYF
- | many | 14 | TRBJ2-1 | TRBV14 | TGTGCCAGCAGCCAGATGGGGCCCTACAATGAGCAGTTCTTC | CASSQMGPYNEQFF
TRBD2 | many | 15 | TRBJ2-2 | TRBV6-5 | TGTGCCAGCAGTTACTCGATTGCGGGGGTGGGGGAGCTGTTTTTT | CASSYSIAGVGELFF
- | few | 15 | TRBJ1-1 | TRBV3-1 | TGTGCCAGCAGCCCGGATGGGGGGCCATCCACTGAAGCTTTCTTT | CASSPDGGPSTEAFF
TRBD2 | - | 16 | TRBJ2-7 | TRBV7-9 | TGTGCCAGCAGGCCCCTTGACGCGGGAGAACACTACGAGCAGTACTTC | CASRPLDAGEHYEQYF
- | - | 14 | TRBJ1-1 | TRBV6-5 | TGTGCCAGCAGTTACTCGCGGGGAGACCATGAAGCTTTCTTT | CASSYSRGDHEAFF
- | - | 16 | TRBJ2-7 | TRBV7-2 | TGTGCCAGCAGCTTAACGCCCGGGACGGAGGCCTACGAGCAGTACTTC | CASSLTPGTEAYEQYF
TRBD1 | many | 11 | TRBJ2-2 | TRBV29-1 | TGCGCAGGGGGATACACCGGGGAGCTGTTTTTT | CAGGYTGELFF
TRBD1 | many | 15 | TRBJ2-1 | TRBV20-1 | TGCAGTGCTAGGGAACGGGACAGGCCCCACAATGAGCAGTTCTTC | CSARERDRPHNEQFF
- | medium-sized | 14 | TRBJ2-2 | TRBV27 | TGTGCCACCGCGGGACTCGGGGGCACCGGGGAGCTGTTTTTT | CATAGLGGTGELFF
- | many | 11 | TRBJ2-1 | TRBV15 | TGTGCCACCAGCAGAGATTTTGAGCAGTTCTTC | CATSRDFEQFF
- | - | 15 | TRBJ2-1 | TRBV14 | TGTGCCAGCAGCCGGATTAGCGGAACCTACAATGAGCAGTTCTTC | CASSRISGTYNEQFF
- | - | 14 | TRBJ2-5 | TRBV5-1 | TGCGCCAGCAGCTTGATCGGGGAGACCGAGACCCAGTACTTC | CASSLIGETETQYF
TRBD1 | many | 15 | TRBJ1-4 | TRBV7-8 | TGTGCCAGCAGCGTCTACAGGGGGCTCGTTGAAAAACTGTTTTTT | CASSVYRGLVEKLFF